Listed below are T cell receptor beta chains from one sample, sequenced in a study of cytomegalovirus exposure and HLA in healthy donors. The method was immunoSEQ multiplex PCR; TCRdb's version includes in-frame clones alone and lacks a portion of them. Found here are roughly 150,000 clones, approximately 85% of them singletons; the top ten hold more than 2%. The specimen was PBMCs. The receptors come from a woman under 30 in good health and CMV-seronegative. Both conserved end residues are part of each CDR3. D genes are given only for firm matches. A row's size may be missing; if present it is once, few, many or a size class.

CDR3aa: CASTADRGGYGYTF; CDR3nt: TGTGCCAGCACCGCAGACAGGGGGGGATATGGCTACACCTTC; abundance: .; j_gene: TRBJ1-2; v_gene: TRBV6-5; d_gene: TRBD1
CDR3aa: CASIEAVEQYF; CDR3nt: TGTGCCAGCATTGAGGCAGTCGAGCAGTACTTC; abundance: .; j_gene: TRBJ2-7; v_gene: TRBV2; d_gene: .
CDR3aa: CASSLGQGGNEKLFF; CDR3nt: TGTGCCAGCAGCTTAGGTCAGGGTGGGAATGAAAAACTGTTTTTT; abundance: .; j_gene: TRBJ1-4; v_gene: TRBV7-2; d_gene: .
CDR3aa: CASSPEGVQFF; CDR3nt: TGTGCCAGCAGCCCAGAGGGTGTGCAGTTCTTC; abundance: .; j_gene: TRBJ2-1; v_gene: TRBV7-9; d_gene: .
CDR3aa: CASSLGSGTASFQYF; CDR3nt: TGTGCCAGCAGTTTAGGCTCCGGGACAGCCTCTTTCCAGTACTTC; abundance: .; j_gene: TRBJ2-4; v_gene: TRBV27; d_gene: TRBD1
CDR3aa: CASSPQGAREKLFF; CDR3nt: TGTGCCAGCAGCCCCCAGGGGGCACGGGAAAAACTGTTTTTT; abundance: .; j_gene: TRBJ1-4; v_gene: TRBV7-2; d_gene: TRBD1
CDR3aa: CASSRDRGADTQYF; CDR3nt: TGCGCCAGCAGCCGGGACAGGGGCGCAGATACGCAGTATTTT; abundance: few; j_gene: TRBJ2-3; v_gene: TRBV10-1; d_gene: TRBD1
CDR3aa: CASSPGGLGSYNEQFF; CDR3nt: TGTGCCAGCAGCCCCGGGGGTTTGGGCTCCTACAATGAGCAGTTCTTC; abundance: .; j_gene: TRBJ2-1; v_gene: TRBV28; d_gene: .
CDR3aa: CASSLVAGSSYNEQFF; CDR3nt: TGCGCCAGCAGCTTGGTAGCGGGGAGCTCCTACAATGAGCAGTTCTTC; abundance: .; j_gene: TRBJ2-1; v_gene: TRBV5-1; d_gene: TRBD2
CDR3aa: CASSVYGAGDGEQFF; CDR3nt: TGTGCCAGTAGTGTGTATGGGGCGGGGGACGGTGAGCAGTTCTTC; abundance: few; j_gene: TRBJ2-1; v_gene: TRBV19; d_gene: TRBD2
CDR3aa: CASSHRRGGSTDTQYF; CDR3nt: TGTGCCAGCAGCCACAGGCGAGGTGGTAGCACAGATACGCAGTATTTT; abundance: .; j_gene: TRBJ2-3; v_gene: TRBV11-3; d_gene: .
CDR3aa: CASSLSGGENYGYTF; CDR3nt: TGCGCCAGCAGCCTTTCTGGCGGGGAAAACTATGGCTACACCTTC; abundance: once; j_gene: TRBJ1-2; v_gene: TRBV4-1; d_gene: .
CDR3aa: CASSPDPGPNQPQHF; CDR3nt: TGTGCCAGCAGTCCCGACCCAGGGCCTAATCAGCCCCAGCATTTT; abundance: .; j_gene: TRBJ1-5; v_gene: TRBV27; d_gene: .
CDR3aa: CASSQDSGGSYEQYF; CDR3nt: TGCGCCAGCAGCCAAGATTCCGGGGGGTCCTACGAGCAGTACTTC; abundance: .; j_gene: TRBJ2-7; v_gene: TRBV4-3; d_gene: TRBD2
CDR3aa: CASQSMEDYTF; CDR3nt: TGTGCCAGTCAGAGTATGGAGGACTACACCTTC; abundance: .; j_gene: TRBJ1-2; v_gene: TRBV19; d_gene: .
CDR3aa: CASSFSLLDSIYNEQFF; CDR3nt: TGTGCCAGCAGCTTCAGTCTCCTGGACTCTATTTACAATGAGCAGTTCTTC; abundance: .; j_gene: TRBJ2-1; v_gene: TRBV11-2; d_gene: .
CDR3aa: CASSPGQIYGYTF; CDR3nt: TGTGCCAGCAGCCCCGGACAGATCTATGGCTACACCTTC; abundance: .; j_gene: TRBJ1-2; v_gene: TRBV28; d_gene: .
CDR3aa: CASSLGGGGLGYGYTF; CDR3nt: TGTGCCAGCAGCTTGGGGGGGGGCGGTCTTGGCTATGGCTACACCTTC; abundance: .; j_gene: TRBJ1-2; v_gene: TRBV5-4; d_gene: .
CDR3aa: CASSRALGSGADTQYF; CDR3nt: TGCGCCAGCAGCCGCGCATTAGGGAGTGGTGCAGATACGCAGTATTTT; abundance: .; j_gene: TRBJ2-3; v_gene: TRBV5-1; d_gene: .
CDR3aa: CASSGDILTYSNQPQHF; CDR3nt: TGTGCCAGCAGTGGGGACATCTTAACCTATAGCAATCAGCCCCAGCATTTT; abundance: .; j_gene: TRBJ1-5; v_gene: TRBV2; d_gene: .
CDR3aa: CASSLQAYSGNTIYF; CDR3nt: TGTGCCAGCAGCTTACAGGCCTACTCTGGAAACACCATATATTTT; abundance: .; j_gene: TRBJ1-3; v_gene: TRBV6-6; d_gene: .
CDR3aa: CASSLFSIGGNTEAFF; CDR3nt: TGTGCCAGCAGCTTATTTTCGATCGGGGGGAACACTGAAGCTTTCTTT; abundance: .; j_gene: TRBJ1-1; v_gene: TRBV7-9; d_gene: .
CDR3aa: CAWSSEMRVGYTF; CDR3nt: TGTGCCTGGAGCTCCGAGATGAGGGTCGGCTACACCTTC; abundance: .; j_gene: TRBJ1-2; v_gene: TRBV30; d_gene: .
CDR3aa: CASSLPGQVPFVYEQYF; CDR3nt: TGTGCCAGCAGCTTACCGGGACAGGTCCCTTTTGTCTACGAGCAGTACTTC; abundance: .; j_gene: TRBJ2-7; v_gene: TRBV7-9; d_gene: TRBD1
CDR3aa: CASSLATGLSGNTIYF; CDR3nt: TGTGCCAGCAGCTTAGCTACAGGCCTCTCTGGAAACACCATATATTTT; abundance: .; j_gene: TRBJ1-3; v_gene: TRBV7-6; d_gene: .
CDR3aa: CASTADRGRNSPLHF; CDR3nt: TGTGCCAGCACCGCGGACAGGGGAAGGAATTCACCCCTCCACTTT; abundance: .; j_gene: TRBJ1-6; v_gene: TRBV27; d_gene: TRBD1
CDR3aa: CASAPGLPNSPLHF; CDR3nt: TGTGCCAGCGCCCCGGGACTTCCCAATTCACCCCTCCACTTT; abundance: .; j_gene: TRBJ1-6; v_gene: TRBV10-3; d_gene: .
CDR3aa: CASNIPGEGLFFEQYF; CDR3nt: TGCGCCAGCAATATACCCGGGGAGGGGCTATTCTTTGAGCAGTACTTC; abundance: once; j_gene: TRBJ2-7; v_gene: TRBV10-1; d_gene: TRBD2
CDR3aa: CASSGTASYGYTF; CDR3nt: TGTGCCAGCAGTGGGACAGCTTCCTATGGCTACACCTTC; abundance: .; j_gene: TRBJ1-2; v_gene: TRBV6-5; d_gene: TRBD1
CDR3aa: CASSFMTGDNEQFF; CDR3nt: TGTGCCAGCAGCTTTATGACAGGGGACAATGAGCAGTTCTTC; abundance: .; j_gene: TRBJ2-1; v_gene: TRBV5-8; d_gene: TRBD1
CDR3aa: CASAKGAFSGANVLTF; CDR3nt: TGTGCCAGCGCCAAGGGGGCCTTCTCTGGGGCCAACGTCCTGACTTTC; abundance: few; j_gene: TRBJ2-6; v_gene: TRBV7-6; d_gene: TRBD1
CDR3aa: CAWGQGPNTGELFF; CDR3nt: TGTGCCTGGGGACAGGGGCCGAACACCGGGGAGCTGTTTTTT; abundance: few; j_gene: TRBJ2-2; v_gene: TRBV30; d_gene: TRBD1
CDR3aa: CASTTGGYGYGYTF; CDR3nt: TGTGCCAGCACAACAGGGGGTTACGGCTATGGCTACACCTTC; abundance: .; j_gene: TRBJ1-2; v_gene: TRBV5-8; d_gene: TRBD1
CDR3aa: CASSPGTVSTDTQYF; CDR3nt: TGTGCCAGCAGTCCCGGGACAGTGAGCACAGATACGCAGTATTTT; abundance: .; j_gene: TRBJ2-3; v_gene: TRBV2; d_gene: TRBD1
CDR3aa: CASSLFSSGRGDTQYF; CDR3nt: TGTGCCAGTAGTCTTTTTAGTAGCGGGAGGGGAGATACGCAGTATTTT; abundance: few; j_gene: TRBJ2-3; v_gene: TRBV19; d_gene: TRBD2
CDR3aa: CASSQHLPTGVGGYTF; CDR3nt: TGTGCCAGCAGCCAACATCTCCCGACAGGGGTAGGTGGCTACACCTTC; abundance: .; j_gene: TRBJ1-2; v_gene: TRBV4-2; d_gene: TRBD1
CDR3aa: CATSLRQGAETQYF; CDR3nt: TGTGCCACCAGCCTAAGACAGGGGGCAGAGACCCAGTACTTC; abundance: .; j_gene: TRBJ2-5; v_gene: TRBV15; d_gene: TRBD1
CDR3aa: CASSRQGHFSGANVLTF; CDR3nt: TGTGCCAGCAGTCGACAGGGCCACTTCTCTGGGGCCAACGTCCTGACTTTC; abundance: few; j_gene: TRBJ2-6; v_gene: TRBV28; d_gene: TRBD1
CDR3aa: CAWSHSGSYEQYF; CDR3nt: TGTGCCTGGAGCCATAGCGGCTCCTACGAGCAGTACTTC; abundance: .; j_gene: TRBJ2-7; v_gene: TRBV30; d_gene: .
CDR3aa: CASSPFNQPQHF; CDR3nt: TGTGCCAGCAGCCCCTTCAATCAGCCCCAGCATTTT; abundance: once; j_gene: TRBJ1-5; v_gene: TRBV6-1; d_gene: .
CDR3aa: CASLTRREGITGELFF; CDR3nt: TGTGCCAGTTTAACCCGGCGGGAGGGCATCACCGGGGAGCTGTTTTTT; abundance: .; j_gene: TRBJ2-2; v_gene: TRBV7-2; d_gene: TRBD2
CDR3aa: CASGGQGTGGYTF; CDR3nt: TGCGCCAGCGGTGGACAGGGCACTGGTGGCTACACCTTC; abundance: .; j_gene: TRBJ1-2; v_gene: TRBV10-1; d_gene: TRBD1
CDR3aa: CAISPSGTDTQYF; CDR3nt: TGTGCCATCAGTCCTAGCGGGACAGATACGCAGTATTTT; abundance: few; j_gene: TRBJ2-3; v_gene: TRBV10-3; d_gene: TRBD2
CDR3aa: CASSEQGTGNTIYF; CDR3nt: TGCGCCAGCAGCGAACAGGGAACTGGAAACACCATATATTTT; abundance: .; j_gene: TRBJ1-3; v_gene: TRBV5-1; d_gene: .
CDR3aa: CAWSVLPGLAGGPLSYNEQFF; CDR3nt: TGTGCCTGGAGTGTGCTACCGGGACTAGCGGGAGGGCCTTTATCCTACAATGAGCAGTTCTTC; abundance: .; j_gene: TRBJ2-1; v_gene: TRBV30; d_gene: TRBD2
CDR3aa: CASSGYYKANTEAFF; CDR3nt: TGTGCCAGCAGCGGATACTATAAGGCGAACACTGAAGCTTTCTTT; abundance: .; j_gene: TRBJ1-1; v_gene: TRBV9; d_gene: .
CDR3aa: CASHSGTGEYF; CDR3nt: TGTGCCAGTCATTCCGGGACAGGGGAGTATTTT; abundance: few; j_gene: TRBJ2-3; v_gene: TRBV2; d_gene: TRBD1
CDR3aa: CASKNEGPEAFF; CDR3nt: TGTGCCAGTAAAAATGAGGGCCCTGAAGCTTTCTTT; abundance: .; j_gene: TRBJ1-1; v_gene: TRBV9; d_gene: .
CDR3aa: CASTPDRAPLYGYTF; CDR3nt: TGCGCCAGCACTCCTGACAGGGCCCCCTTATATGGCTACACCTTC; abundance: .; j_gene: TRBJ1-2; v_gene: TRBV10-2; d_gene: TRBD1
CDR3aa: CASSDTGGNQPQHF; CDR3nt: TGTGCCAGCAGTGACACAGGGGGCAATCAGCCCCAGCATTTT; abundance: .; j_gene: TRBJ1-5; v_gene: TRBV6-5; d_gene: TRBD1
CDR3aa: CASSLGLAGGPSSYNEQFF; CDR3nt: TGCGCCAGCAGCTTGGGACTAGCGGGAGGGCCGAGCTCCTACAATGAGCAGTTCTTC; abundance: .; j_gene: TRBJ2-1; v_gene: TRBV5-1; d_gene: TRBD2
CDR3aa: CASSEALKRETEQFF; CDR3nt: TGTGCCAGCAGTGAAGCGCTGAAGCGGGAGACTGAGCAGTTCTTC; abundance: few; j_gene: TRBJ2-1; v_gene: TRBV2; d_gene: TRBD2
CDR3aa: CASSLVAGIDNSPLHF; CDR3nt: TGTGCCAGCAGCTTAGTGGCGGGGATCGATAATTCACCCCTCCACTTT; abundance: once; j_gene: TRBJ1-6; v_gene: TRBV7-8; d_gene: .
CDR3aa: CASSLYPYGYTF; CDR3nt: TGTGCCAGCAGTTTATATCCTTATGGCTACACCTTC; abundance: .; j_gene: TRBJ1-2; v_gene: TRBV28; d_gene: .
CDR3aa: CASSLVRGRGGETQYF; CDR3nt: TGTGCCAGCAGTTTGGTTAGGGGGCGAGGGGGAGAGACCCAGTACTTC; abundance: .; j_gene: TRBJ2-5; v_gene: TRBV27; d_gene: TRBD1
CDR3aa: CAWSWTSEKLFF; CDR3nt: TGTGCCTGGAGTTGGACAAGCGAAAAACTGTTTTTT; abundance: .; j_gene: TRBJ1-4; v_gene: TRBV30; d_gene: .
CDR3aa: CASSLGRGLDQPQHF; CDR3nt: TGTGCCAGCAGCTTGGGGCGGGGGTTGGATCAGCCCCAGCATTTT; abundance: .; j_gene: TRBJ1-5; v_gene: TRBV5-4; d_gene: .
CDR3aa: CASSLRGQRRGNEQFF; CDR3nt: TGTGCCAGCAGCTTAAGGGGACAGAGACGAGGCAATGAGCAGTTCTTC; abundance: .; j_gene: TRBJ2-1; v_gene: TRBV7-2; d_gene: TRBD1
CDR3aa: CASSYDPSLSSYEQYF; CDR3nt: TGTGCCAGCAGTTACGATCCTAGCTTAAGCTCCTACGAGCAGTACTTC; abundance: .; j_gene: TRBJ2-7; v_gene: TRBV6-5; d_gene: .
CDR3aa: CASSAADRPPYGYTF; CDR3nt: TGTGCCAGCAGTGCGGCCGACAGACCTCCCTATGGCTACACCTTC; abundance: .; j_gene: TRBJ1-2; v_gene: TRBV6-1; d_gene: .